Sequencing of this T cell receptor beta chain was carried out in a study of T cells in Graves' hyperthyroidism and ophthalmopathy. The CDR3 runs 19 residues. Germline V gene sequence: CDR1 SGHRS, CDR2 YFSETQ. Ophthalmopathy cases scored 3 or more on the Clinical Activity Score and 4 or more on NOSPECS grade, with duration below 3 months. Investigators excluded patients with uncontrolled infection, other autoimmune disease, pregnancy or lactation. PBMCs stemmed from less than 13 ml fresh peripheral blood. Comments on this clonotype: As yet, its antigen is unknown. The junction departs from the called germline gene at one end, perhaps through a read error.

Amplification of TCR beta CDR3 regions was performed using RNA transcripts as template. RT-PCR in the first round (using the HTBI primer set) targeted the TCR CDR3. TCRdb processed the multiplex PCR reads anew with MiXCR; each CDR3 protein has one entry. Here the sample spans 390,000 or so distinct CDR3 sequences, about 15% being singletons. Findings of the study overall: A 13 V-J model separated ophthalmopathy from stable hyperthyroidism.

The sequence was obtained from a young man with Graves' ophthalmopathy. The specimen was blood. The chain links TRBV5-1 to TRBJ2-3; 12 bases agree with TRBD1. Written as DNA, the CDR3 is TGCGCCAGCAGCCTTACCAGCGCCGGGACAGGGGGCGCGGGAGATATGCAGTATTTT. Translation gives CASSLTSAGTGGAGDMQYF. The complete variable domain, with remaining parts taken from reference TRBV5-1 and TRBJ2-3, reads KAGVTQTPRYLIKTRGQQVTLSCSPISGHRSVSWYQQTPGQGLQFLFEYFSETQRNKGNFPGRFSGRQFSNSRSEMNVSTLELGDSALYLCASSLTSAGTGGAGDMQYFGPGTRLTVL.